The 11 T cell receptor beta chains below all came from one sample that was sequenced in a study of blood T cell repertoires in COVID-19 (TCRdb year 2020). Library generation was performed with the immunoSEQ multiplex PCR assay. Drawn from immuneACCESS, this table holds only the in-frame rearrangements with V and J called that TCRdb kept. Clones are partly lost; checked studies trace under half to an unresolved V gene and leave the rest unexplained. The sample includes approximately 300,000 clones, with just under 90% observed a single time. The leading ten clones occupy 5.5% to 8% of the sample. Sequencing used peripheral blood. These receptors all come from a woman in her 50s with COVID-19, enrolled during active disease.

The chain couples TRBV28 to TRBJ1-1, with 8 bases identical to TRBD1. V shed 5 bases and J 4 bases; nucleotides not matched to a gene: 6. This CDR3 is 14 amino acids long. Looked up from germline, CDR1 is MDHEN and CDR2 is SYDVKM. The CDR3 DNA follows: TGTGCCAGCAGTCGAGACAGGGGTGCCACTGAAGCTTTCTTT. Translating gives CASSRDRGATEAFF.

This clone was seen only once. V and J are TRBV11-3 and TRBJ2-1; perhaps TRBD2 as D (5 bases). In germline, CDR1 is SGHNT, CDR2 YENEEA. V dropped 4 bases and J dropped 3 bases, with 10 bases sitting between them. CDR3 length equals 14 residues. CDR3 residues: CASSYLARYNEQFF. The CDR3 nucleotides read TGTGCCAGCAGCTACCTAGCACGCTACAATGAGCAGTTCTTC.

The chain has TRBV10-1 and TRBJ1-2; D possibly corresponds to TRBD1 (5 bases). V lost 10 bases to trimming and J lost 2 bases, with 11 bases between them. CDR3 length equals 12 residues. Germline CDR1 WNHNN, CDR2 SYGVQD (reference sequence). CDR3 region: CATSPGNYGYTF. As DNA, the CDR3 is TGCGCCACTTCTCCAGGGAACTATGGCTACACCTTC.

The gene calls are TRBV5-4 and TRBJ2-1; 11 bases map to TRBD2. The CDR3 is 16 residues long. The germline CDR1 and CDR2 sequences are SGHNT and YYREEE (reference sequence). The trim removed 2 bases at V and 2 bases at J, leaving 3 bases unmatched. The CDR3 protein is CASSLGTSGTYNEQFF. The DNA for the CDR3 is TGTGCCAGCAGCTTAGGGACTAGCGGAACCTACAATGAGCAGTTCTTC.

The chain links TRBV19 to TRBJ2-7; D is ambiguous. The CDR3 is 14 amino acids. Germline CDR1 and CDR2: LNHDA and SQIVND (reference sequence). V was clipped by 3 bases and J by 3 bases, with 12 bases between them. CDR3 nucleotide sequence: TGTGCCAGTAGTATCGCCCGGGTAGGCTACGAGCAGTACTTC. Its translation is CASSIARVGYEQYF.

The rearrangement uses TRBV5-6 and TRBJ1-1; no clear D. V lost 2 bases and J lost 0, with 8 bases in between. The CDR3 covers 14 residues. Germline CDR1 SGHDT, CDR2 YYEEEE. The CDR3 region has the DNA TGTGCCAGCAGCTTAGTATACATGAACACTGAAGCTTTCTTT. Amino acid sequence: CASSLVYMNTEAFF.

The chain links TRBV9 to TRBJ1-1; 9 nucleotides align to TRBD1. Germline V lookup: CDR1 SGDLS, CDR2 YYNGEE. Losses at the gene ends were 0 bases for V and 7 bases for J; bases not matched to a gene: 7. The CDR3 is 15 residues long. CDR3 amino acids: CASSVVKGQGIEAFF. As DNA, the CDR3 is TGTGCCAGCAGCGTAGTTAAGGGACAGGGAATTGAAGCTTTCTTT.

The V call is TRBV7-9, the J call TRBJ2-1; TRBD2 matches 9 bases. Looked up from germline, CDR1 is SEHNR and CDR2 is FQNEAQ (reference sequence). The trim removed 6 bases at V and 11 bases at J, leaving 5 bases unmatched. The CDR3 covers 12 residues. The CDR3 sequence is CASRDLAGQQFF. Here the CDR3 DNA reads TGTGCCAGCAGAGACCTAGCGGGACAGCAGTTCTTC. Using reference TRBV7-9 and TRBJ2-1 for the parts outside the CDR3, the full variable domain is DTGVSQNPRHKITKRGQNVTFRCDPISEHNRLYWYRQTLGQGPEFLTYFQNEAQLEKSRLLSDRFSAERPKGSFSTLEIQRTEQGDSAMYLCASRDLAGQQFFGPGTRLTVL.

J is TRBJ2-1 and V is TRBV7-6; TRBD2 aligns across 8 bases. The CDR3 runs 16 residues. Germline V gene lookup returns CDR1 SGHVS and CDR2 FNYEAQ. The junction had 5 bases not matched to a gene; V was cut back by 0 bases and J by 4 bases. This CDR3 reads CASSLAASGYYNEQFF. The CDR3 region has the DNA TGTGCCAGCAGCTTAGCGGCTAGCGGGTATTACAATGAGCAGTTCTTC.

This clone was recorded only once. V and J are TRBV3-1 (or the pseudogene TRBV3-2) and TRBJ1-5; possible D gene TRBD1, 5 bases. The germline CDR1 and CDR2 sequences are LGHDT and YNNKEL (reference sequence). The CDR3 consists of 15 residues. Trimming took 1 base from V and 0 from J, leaving 7 bases between them. The CDR3 here is CASSQGGTSNQPQHF. Here the CDR3 DNA reads TGTGCCAGCAGCCAAGGGGGCACTAGCAATCAGCCCCAGCATTTT.

This rearrangement joins TRBV5-4 to TRBJ2-5; D might be TRBD2 (6 bases). The CDR3 has 15 amino acids. The V gene lost 4 bases and the J gene lost 7 bases, with 20 bases spanning the gap. Germline V gene sequence: CDR1 SGHNT, CDR2 YYREEE (reference sequence). The CDR3 DNA reads TGTGCCAGCAGCGGGACTGGGACCAACCGGGGGACCCAGTACTTC. Translation: CASSGTGTNRGTQYF.